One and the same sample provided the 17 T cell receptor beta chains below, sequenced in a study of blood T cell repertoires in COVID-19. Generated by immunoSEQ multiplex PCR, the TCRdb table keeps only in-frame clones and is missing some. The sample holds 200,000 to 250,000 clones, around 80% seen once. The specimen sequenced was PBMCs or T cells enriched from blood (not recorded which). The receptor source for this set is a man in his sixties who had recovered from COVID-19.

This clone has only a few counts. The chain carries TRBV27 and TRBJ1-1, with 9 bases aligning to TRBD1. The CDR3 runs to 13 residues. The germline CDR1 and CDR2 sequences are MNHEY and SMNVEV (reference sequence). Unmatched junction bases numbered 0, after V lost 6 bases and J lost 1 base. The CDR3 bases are TGTGCCAGCAGGACAGGGGGGAACACTGAAGCTTTCTTT. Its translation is CASRTGGNTEAFF.

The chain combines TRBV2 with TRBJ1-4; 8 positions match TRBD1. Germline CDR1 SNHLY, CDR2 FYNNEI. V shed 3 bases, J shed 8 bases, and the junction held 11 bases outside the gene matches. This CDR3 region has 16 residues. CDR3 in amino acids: CASSDSFGSGGEKLFF. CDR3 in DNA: TGTGCCAGCAGTGATTCATTCGGGTCAGGGGGCGAAAAACTGTTTTTT.

CDR3 residues: CASSPHGQGGTEAFF. The CDR3 coding sequence is TGTGCCAGCAGCCCCCACGGGCAGGGAGGGACTGAAGCTTTCTTT. The chain uses TRBV9 and TRBJ1-1; D is possibly TRBD1 (5 bases). This CDR3 has 15 residues. V lost 4 bases and J lost 5, with 18 bases in between. CDR1 and CDR2 from the germline V gene are SGDLS and YYNGEE.

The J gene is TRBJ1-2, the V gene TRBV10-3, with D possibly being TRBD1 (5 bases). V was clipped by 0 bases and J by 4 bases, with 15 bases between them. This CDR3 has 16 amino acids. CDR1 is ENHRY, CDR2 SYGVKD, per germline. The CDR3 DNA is TGTGCCATCAGTGAGTCTCGTACGACAGTAGGCTATGGCTACACCTTC. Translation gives CAISESRTTVGYGYTF.

In DNA form, the CDR3 reads TGTGCCAGCAACGAAGGGGCTAGCGTTGGAGAGACCCAGTACTTC. Its translation is CASNEGASVGETQYF. The V call is TRBV7-2, the J call TRBJ2-5, with D maybe TRBD2 (6 bases). CDR3 size: 15 residues. V was trimmed by 7 bases and J by 4 bases, leaving 19 bases between them. CDR1 and CDR2 (germline): SGHTA, FQGNSA.

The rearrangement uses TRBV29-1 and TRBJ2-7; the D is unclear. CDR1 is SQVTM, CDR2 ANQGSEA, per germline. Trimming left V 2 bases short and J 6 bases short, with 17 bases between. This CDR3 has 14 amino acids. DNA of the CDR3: TGCAGCGTTGAAACCCCCGTGGCCTTTGGCGAGCAGTACTTC. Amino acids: CSVETPVAFGEQYF.

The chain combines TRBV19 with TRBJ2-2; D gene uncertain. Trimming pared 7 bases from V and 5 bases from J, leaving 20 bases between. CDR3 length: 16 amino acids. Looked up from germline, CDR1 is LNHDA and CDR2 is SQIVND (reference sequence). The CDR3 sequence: CASNALGAEQTGELFF. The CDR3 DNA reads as TGTGCCAGTAACGCCCTCGGTGCGGAGCAAACCGGGGAGCTGTTTTTT.

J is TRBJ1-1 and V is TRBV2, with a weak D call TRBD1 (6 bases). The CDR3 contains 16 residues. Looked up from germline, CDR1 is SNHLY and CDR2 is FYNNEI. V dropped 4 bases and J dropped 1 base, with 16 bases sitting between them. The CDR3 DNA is TGTGCCAGCAGTGTACGGCCCATACAGGGGAACACTGAAGCTTTCTTT. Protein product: CASSVRPIQGNTEAFF.

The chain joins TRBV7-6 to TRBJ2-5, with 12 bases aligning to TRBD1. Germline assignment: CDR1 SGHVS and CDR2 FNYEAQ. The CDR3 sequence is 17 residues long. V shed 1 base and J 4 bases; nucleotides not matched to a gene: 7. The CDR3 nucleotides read TGTGCCAGCAGCTTAGGGGCCGGGACAGGGGGCAGAGAGACCCAGTACTTC. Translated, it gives CASSLGAGTGGRETQYF.

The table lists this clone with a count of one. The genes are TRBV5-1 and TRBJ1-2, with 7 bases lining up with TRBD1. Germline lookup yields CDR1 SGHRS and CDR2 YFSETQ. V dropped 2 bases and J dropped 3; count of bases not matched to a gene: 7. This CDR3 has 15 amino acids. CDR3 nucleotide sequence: TGCGCCAGCAGCTTTACAGGGGAAGGCGACTATGGCTACACCTTC. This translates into CASSFTGEGDYGYTF.

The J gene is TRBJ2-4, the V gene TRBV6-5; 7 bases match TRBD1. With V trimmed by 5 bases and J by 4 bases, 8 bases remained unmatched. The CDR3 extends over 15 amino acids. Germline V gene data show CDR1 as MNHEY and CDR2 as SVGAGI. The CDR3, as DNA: TGTGCCAGCAGTCCCAGTCGGGGACAGAAAAACATTCAGTACTTC. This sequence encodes CASSPSRGQKNIQYF.

CDR3: CASSQTAQGAKNPRGQRNTIYF. The CDR3 DNA reads TGCGCCAGCAGCCAAACGGCCCAGGGGGCAAAGAACCCCAGGGGGCAAAGAAACACCATATATTTT. V is TRBV4-3 and J is TRBJ1-3, with 8 bases identical to TRBD1. Germline loops: CDR1 LGHNA, CDR2 YSLEER. After removal of 2 bases from V and 5 bases from J, the junction contained 26 bases not matched to a gene. This CDR3 has 22 amino acids.

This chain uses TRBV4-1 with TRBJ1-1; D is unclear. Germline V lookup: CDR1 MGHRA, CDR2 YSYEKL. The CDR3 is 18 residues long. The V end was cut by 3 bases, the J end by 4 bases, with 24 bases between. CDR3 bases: TGCGCCAGCAGCCAGTCAGGAGGGAAGGCCCAAGTTTTCACTGAAGCTTTCTTT. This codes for CASSQSGGKAQVFTEAFF.

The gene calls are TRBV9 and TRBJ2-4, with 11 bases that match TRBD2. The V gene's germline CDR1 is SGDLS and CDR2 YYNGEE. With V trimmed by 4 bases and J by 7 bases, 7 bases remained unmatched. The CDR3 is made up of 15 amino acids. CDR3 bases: TGTGCCAGCAGCAATCTAGCGGGGGGTAGGAACATTCAGTACTTC. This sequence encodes CASSNLAGGRNIQYF.

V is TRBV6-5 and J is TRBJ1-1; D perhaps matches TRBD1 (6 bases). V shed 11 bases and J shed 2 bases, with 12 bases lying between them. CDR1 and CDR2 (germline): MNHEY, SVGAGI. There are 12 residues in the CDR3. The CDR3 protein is CAVQGGNTEAFF. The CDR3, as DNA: TGTGCCGTACAGGGCGGAAACACTGAAGCTTTCTTT.

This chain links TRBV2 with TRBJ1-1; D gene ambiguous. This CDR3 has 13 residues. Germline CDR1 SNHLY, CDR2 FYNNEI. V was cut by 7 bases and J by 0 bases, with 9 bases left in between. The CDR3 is CASNYEMNTEAFF. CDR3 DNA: TGTGCCAGCAACTACGAGATGAACACTGAAGCTTTCTTT.

The CDR3 region is CASSQVVGPPETQYF. The CDR3 DNA is TGCGCCAGCAGCCAAGTAGTGGGCCCCCCTGAGACCCAGTACTTC. V usage is TRBV4-1 and J usage is TRBJ2-5; D is unclear. Germline V gene data show CDR1 as MGHRA and CDR2 as YSYEKL. The CDR3 consists of 15 residues. V was pared by 1 base and J by 5 bases, with 14 bases between.